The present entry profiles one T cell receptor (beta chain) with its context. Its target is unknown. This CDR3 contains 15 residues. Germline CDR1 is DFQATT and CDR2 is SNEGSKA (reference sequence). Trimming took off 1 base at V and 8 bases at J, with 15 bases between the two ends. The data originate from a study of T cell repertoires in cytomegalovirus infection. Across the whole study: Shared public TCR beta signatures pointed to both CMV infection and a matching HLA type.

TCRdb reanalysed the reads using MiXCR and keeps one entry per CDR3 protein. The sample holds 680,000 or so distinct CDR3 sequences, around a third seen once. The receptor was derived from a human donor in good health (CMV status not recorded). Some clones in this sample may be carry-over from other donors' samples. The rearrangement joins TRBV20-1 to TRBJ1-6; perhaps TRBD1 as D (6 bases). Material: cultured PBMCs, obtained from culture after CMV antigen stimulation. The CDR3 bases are TGCAGTGCTAGAGCTAGGACAGAGACCGATTCACCCCTCCACTTT. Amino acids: CSARARTETDSPLHF.